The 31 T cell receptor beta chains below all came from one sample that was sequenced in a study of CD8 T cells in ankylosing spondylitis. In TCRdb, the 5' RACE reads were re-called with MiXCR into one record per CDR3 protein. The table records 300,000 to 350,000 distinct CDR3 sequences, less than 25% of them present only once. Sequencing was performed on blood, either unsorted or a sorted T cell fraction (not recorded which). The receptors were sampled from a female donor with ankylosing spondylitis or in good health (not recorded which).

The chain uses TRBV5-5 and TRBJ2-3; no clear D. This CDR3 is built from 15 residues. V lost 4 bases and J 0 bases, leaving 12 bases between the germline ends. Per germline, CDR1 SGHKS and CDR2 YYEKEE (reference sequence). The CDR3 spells CASSQHHPSTDTQYF. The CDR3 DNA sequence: TGTGCCAGCAGCCAACATCATCCCAGCACAGATACGCAGTATTTT.

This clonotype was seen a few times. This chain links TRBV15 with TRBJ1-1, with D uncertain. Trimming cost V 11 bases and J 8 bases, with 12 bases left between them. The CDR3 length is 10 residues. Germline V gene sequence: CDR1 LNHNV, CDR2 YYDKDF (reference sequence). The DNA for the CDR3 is TGTGCCTCTGTAGGGAAAGAAGCTTTCTTT. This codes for CASVGKEAFF.

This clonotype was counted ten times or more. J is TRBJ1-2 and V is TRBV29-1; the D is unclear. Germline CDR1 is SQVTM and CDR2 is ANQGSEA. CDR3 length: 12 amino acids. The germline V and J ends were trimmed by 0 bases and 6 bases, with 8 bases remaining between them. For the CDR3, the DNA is TGCAGCGTTGAAGATCAGGAGAATGGCTACACCTTC. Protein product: CSVEDQENGYTF.

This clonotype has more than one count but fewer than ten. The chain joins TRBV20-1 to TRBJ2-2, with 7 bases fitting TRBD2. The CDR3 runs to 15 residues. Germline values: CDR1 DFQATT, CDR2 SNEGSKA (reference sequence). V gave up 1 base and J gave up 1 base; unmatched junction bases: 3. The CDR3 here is CSARAGGVNTGELFF. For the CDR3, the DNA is TGCAGTGCTAGAGCGGGGGGAGTGAACACCGGGGAGCTGTTTTTT.

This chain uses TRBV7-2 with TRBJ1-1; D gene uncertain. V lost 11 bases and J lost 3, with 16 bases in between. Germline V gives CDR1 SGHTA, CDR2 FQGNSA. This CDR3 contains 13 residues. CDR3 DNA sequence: TGTGCCGTAAACCTCATGGGATACACTGAAGCTTTCTTT. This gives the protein CAVNLMGYTEAFF. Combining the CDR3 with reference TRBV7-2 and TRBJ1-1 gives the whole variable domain GAGVSQSPSNKVTEKGKDVELRCDPISGHTALYWYRQSLGQGLEFLIYFQGNSAPDKSGLPSDRFSAERTGGSVSTLTIQRTQQEDSAVYLCAVNLMGYTEAFFGQGTRLTVV.

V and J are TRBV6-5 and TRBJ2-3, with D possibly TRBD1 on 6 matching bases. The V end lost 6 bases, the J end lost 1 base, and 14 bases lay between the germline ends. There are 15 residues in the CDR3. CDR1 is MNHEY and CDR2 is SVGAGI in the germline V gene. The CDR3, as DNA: TGTGCCAGCAGGGCTGGGGGCCGGGGCACAGATACGCAGTATTTT. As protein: CASRAGGRGTDTQYF.

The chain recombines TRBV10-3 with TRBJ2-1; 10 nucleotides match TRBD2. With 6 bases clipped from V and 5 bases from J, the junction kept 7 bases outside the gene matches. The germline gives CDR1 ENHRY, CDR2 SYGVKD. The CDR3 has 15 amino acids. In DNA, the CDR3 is TGTGCCATCAGGGGAGCGGGAGGGGGAAACAATGAGCAGTTCTTC. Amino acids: CAIRGAGGGNNEQFF.

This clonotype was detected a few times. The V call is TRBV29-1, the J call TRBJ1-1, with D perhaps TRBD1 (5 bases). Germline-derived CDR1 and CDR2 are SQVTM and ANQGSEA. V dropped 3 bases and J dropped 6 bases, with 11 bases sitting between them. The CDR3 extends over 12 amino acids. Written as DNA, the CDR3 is TGCAGCGTTGATAAAGGGGCCCCTGAAGCTTTCTTT. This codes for CSVDKGAPEAFF.

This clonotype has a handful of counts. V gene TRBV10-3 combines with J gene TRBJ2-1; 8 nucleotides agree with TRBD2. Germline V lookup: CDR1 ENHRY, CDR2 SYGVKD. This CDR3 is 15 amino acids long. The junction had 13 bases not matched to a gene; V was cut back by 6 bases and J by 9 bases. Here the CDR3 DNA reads TGTGCCATCAGCACCGGGAGGGCCGACGGTAGTGAGCAGTTCTTC. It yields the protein CAISTGRADGSEQFF.

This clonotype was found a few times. The CDR3 spells CSAREDTGTYGYTF. In nucleotides, the CDR3 is TGCAGTGCTAGAGAGGACACAGGGACCTATGGCTACACCTTC. The chain uses TRBV20-1 and TRBJ1-2; D might be TRBD1 (6 bases). The V and J ends lost 0 bases and 4 bases respectively, with 12 bases between them. The germline gives CDR1 DFQATT, CDR2 SNEGSKA (reference sequence). This CDR3 is built from 14 residues.

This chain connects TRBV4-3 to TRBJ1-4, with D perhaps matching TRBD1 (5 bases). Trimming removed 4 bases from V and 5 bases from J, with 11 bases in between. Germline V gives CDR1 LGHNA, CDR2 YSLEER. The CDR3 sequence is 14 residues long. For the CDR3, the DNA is TGCGCCAGCAGCCCACGGACAAGAAATGAAAAACTGTTTTTT. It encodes CASSPRTRNEKLFF.

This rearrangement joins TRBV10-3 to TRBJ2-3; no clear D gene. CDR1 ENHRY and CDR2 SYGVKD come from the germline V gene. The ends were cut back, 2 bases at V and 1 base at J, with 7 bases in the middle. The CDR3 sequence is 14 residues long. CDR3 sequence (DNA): TGTGCCATCAGTGAGACTCGAGGCACAGATACGCAGTATTTT. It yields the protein CAISETRGTDTQYF.

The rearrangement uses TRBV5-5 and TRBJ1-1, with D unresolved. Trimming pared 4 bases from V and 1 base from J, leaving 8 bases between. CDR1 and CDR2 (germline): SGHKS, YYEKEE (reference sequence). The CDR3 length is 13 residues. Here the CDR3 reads CASSPLSNTEAFF. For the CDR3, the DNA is TGTGCCAGCAGCCCCCTTTCGAACACTGAAGCTTTCTTT.

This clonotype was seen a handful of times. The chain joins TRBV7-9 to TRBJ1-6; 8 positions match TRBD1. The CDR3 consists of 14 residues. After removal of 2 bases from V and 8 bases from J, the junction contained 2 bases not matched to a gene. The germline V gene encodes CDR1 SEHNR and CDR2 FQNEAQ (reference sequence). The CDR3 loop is CASSLMTGDSPLHF. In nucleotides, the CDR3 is TGTGCCAGCAGCTTAATGACAGGGGATTCACCCCTCCACTTT.

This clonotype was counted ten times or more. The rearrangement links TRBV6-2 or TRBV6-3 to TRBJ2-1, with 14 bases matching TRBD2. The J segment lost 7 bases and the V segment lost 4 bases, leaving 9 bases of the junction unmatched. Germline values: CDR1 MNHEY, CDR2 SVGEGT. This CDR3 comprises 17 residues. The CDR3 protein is CASSSLTSGRDRNEQFF. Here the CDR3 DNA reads TGTGCCAGCAGTTCCCTGACTAGCGGGAGGGATAGGAATGAGCAGTTCTTC.

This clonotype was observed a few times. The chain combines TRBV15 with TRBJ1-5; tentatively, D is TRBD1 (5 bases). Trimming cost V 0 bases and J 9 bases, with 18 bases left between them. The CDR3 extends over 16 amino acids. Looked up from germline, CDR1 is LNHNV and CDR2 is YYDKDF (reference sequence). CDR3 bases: TGTGCCACCAGCAGAGAGGTGGGGGACGTTAAACGGCCCCAGCATTTT. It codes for CATSREVGDVKRPQHF.

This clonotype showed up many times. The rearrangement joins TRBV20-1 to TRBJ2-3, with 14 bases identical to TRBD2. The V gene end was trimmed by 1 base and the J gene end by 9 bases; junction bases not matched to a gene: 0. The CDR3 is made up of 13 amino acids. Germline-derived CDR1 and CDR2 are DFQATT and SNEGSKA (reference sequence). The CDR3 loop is CSARGTSGRTQYF. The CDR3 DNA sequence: TGCAGTGCTAGAGGGACTAGCGGGAGGACGCAGTATTTT.

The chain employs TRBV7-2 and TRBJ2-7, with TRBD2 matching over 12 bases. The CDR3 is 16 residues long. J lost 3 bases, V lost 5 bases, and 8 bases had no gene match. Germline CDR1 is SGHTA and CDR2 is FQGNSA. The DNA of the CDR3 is TGTGCCAGCAGCCTCCGACTAGCGGGAGAATTCTACGAGCAGTACTTC. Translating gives CASSLRLAGEFYEQYF. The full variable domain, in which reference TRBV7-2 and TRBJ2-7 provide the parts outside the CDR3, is GAGVSQSPSNKVTEKGKDVELRCDPISGHTALYWYRQSLGQGLEFLIYFQGNSAPDKSGLPSDRFSAERTGGSVSTLTIQRTQQEDSAVYLCASSLRLAGEFYEQYFGPGTRLTVT.

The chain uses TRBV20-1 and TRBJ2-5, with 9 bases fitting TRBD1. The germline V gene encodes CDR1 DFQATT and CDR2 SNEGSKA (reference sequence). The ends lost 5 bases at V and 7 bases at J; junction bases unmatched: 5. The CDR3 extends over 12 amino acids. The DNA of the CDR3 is TGCAGTGCTTGGACAGGGGACGGGACCCAGTACTTC. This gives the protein CSAWTGDGTQYF.

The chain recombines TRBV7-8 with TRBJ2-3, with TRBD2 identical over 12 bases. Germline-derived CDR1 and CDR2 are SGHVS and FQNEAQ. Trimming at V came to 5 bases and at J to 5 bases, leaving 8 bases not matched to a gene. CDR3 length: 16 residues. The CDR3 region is CASSRRLAGDEDTQYF. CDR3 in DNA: TGTGCCAGCAGCCGGCGACTAGCGGGAGATGAAGATACGCAGTATTTT. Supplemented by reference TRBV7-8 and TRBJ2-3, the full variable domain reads GAGVSQSPRYKVAKRGQDVALRCDPISGHVSLFWYQQALGQGPEFLTYFQNEAQLDKSGLPSDRFFAERPEGSVSTLKIQRTQQEDSAVYLCASSRRLAGDEDTQYFGPGTRLTVL.

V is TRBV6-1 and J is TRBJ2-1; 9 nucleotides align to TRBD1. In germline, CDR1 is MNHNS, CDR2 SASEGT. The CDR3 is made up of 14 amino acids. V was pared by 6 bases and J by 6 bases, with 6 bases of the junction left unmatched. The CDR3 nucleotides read TGTGCCAGCAGGCCGGGACAGGGCCCCAATGAGCAGTTCTTC. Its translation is CASRPGQGPNEQFF.

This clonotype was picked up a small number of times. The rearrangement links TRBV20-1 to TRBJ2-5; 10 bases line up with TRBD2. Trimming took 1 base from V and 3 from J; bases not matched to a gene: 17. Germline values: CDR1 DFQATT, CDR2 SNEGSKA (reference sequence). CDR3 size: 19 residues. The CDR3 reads CSARGAGLADLWGEETQYF. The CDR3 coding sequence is TGCAGTGCTAGAGGTGCCGGACTAGCGGACCTGTGGGGGGAAGAGACCCAGTACTTC.

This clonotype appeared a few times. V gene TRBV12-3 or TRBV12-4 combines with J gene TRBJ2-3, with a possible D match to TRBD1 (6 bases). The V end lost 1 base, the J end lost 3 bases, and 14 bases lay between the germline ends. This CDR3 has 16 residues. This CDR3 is CASSLGDRIFTDTQYF. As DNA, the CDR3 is TGTGCCAGCAGTTTAGGAGACAGGATCTTTACAGATACGCAGTATTTT.

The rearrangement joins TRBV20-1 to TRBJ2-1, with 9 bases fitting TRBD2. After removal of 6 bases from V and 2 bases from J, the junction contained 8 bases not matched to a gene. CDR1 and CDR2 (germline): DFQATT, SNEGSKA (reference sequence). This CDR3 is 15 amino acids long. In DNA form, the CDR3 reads TGCAGTGCCTACACCGGGACTAGCACCTACAATGAGCAGTTCTTC. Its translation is CSAYTGTSTYNEQFF.

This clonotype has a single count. The CDR3 nucleotides read TGTGCCAGCAGCGAGGGGACTAGCGGGAGAGTCCACGAGCAGTACTTC. Translating it yields CASSEGTSGRVHEQYF. The V gene is TRBV21-1, the J gene TRBJ2-7; the table's D call TRBD2 went unverified against the DNA. TRBV21-1 is classified as a pseudogene. CDR3 length: 16 residues.

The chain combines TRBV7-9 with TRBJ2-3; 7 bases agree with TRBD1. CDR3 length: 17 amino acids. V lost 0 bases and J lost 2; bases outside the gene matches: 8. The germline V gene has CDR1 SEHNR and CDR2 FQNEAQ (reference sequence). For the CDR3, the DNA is TGTGCCAGCAGCTTAGCCCCAGGGGGTATTACCACAGATACGCAGTATTTT. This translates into CASSLAPGGITTDTQYF.

Here the CDR3 DNA reads TGTGCCAGCAGTTTAGTTAGCGGGGGGGTAGGCGGGGCCAACGTCCTGACTTTC. It encodes CASSLVSGGVGGANVLTF. V and J are TRBV12-3 or TRBV12-4 and TRBJ2-6; 11 nucleotides align to TRBD2. The CDR3 has 18 amino acids. Trimming cost V 1 base and J 4 bases; bases outside gene matches: 6.

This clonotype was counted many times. The DNA for the CDR3 is TGTGCCAGCAGCCTTGGACTAGCGGGAGGCACAGATACGCAGTATTTT. It codes for CASSLGLAGGTDTQYF. V gene TRBV3-1 combines with J gene TRBJ2-3; 13 bases align to TRBD2. The germline V gene has CDR1 LGHDT and CDR2 YNNKEL (reference sequence). The CDR3 covers 16 residues. The V and J ends lost 4 bases and 1 base, in that order; junction bases with no gene match: 2.

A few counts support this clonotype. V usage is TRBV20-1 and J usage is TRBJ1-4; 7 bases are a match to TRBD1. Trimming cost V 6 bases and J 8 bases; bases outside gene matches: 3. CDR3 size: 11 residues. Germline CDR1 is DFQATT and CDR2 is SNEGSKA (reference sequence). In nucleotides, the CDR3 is TGCAGTGCGACAGGGAAGGAAAAACTGTTTTTT. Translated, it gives CSATGKEKLFF.

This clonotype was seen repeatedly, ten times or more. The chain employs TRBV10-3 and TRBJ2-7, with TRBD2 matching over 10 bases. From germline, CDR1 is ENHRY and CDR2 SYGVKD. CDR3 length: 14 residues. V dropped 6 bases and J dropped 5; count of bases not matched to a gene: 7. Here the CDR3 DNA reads TGTGCCATCAGCAATCCAGCGGGAGGGGACGAGCAGTACTTC. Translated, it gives CAISNPAGGDEQYF.

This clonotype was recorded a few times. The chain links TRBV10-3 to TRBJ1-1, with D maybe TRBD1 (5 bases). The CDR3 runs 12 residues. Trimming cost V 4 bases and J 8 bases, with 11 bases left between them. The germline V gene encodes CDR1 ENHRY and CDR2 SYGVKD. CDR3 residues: CAISGQGFEAFF. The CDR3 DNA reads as TGTGCCATCAGTGGTCAGGGCTTCGAAGCTTTCTTT.